The T cell receptor (beta chain) under discussion was sequenced for a study of T cells after yellow fever vaccination. CDR3 size: 14 residues. Germline trimming cut 8 bases from V and 8 bases from J; bases unmatched to any gene: 14. CDR1 SQVTM and CDR2 ANQGSEA come from the germline V gene. TCRdb re-called the 5' RACE reads through MiXCR, storing one row per CDR3 protein. The data contain 78,000 or so distinct CDR3 sequences, about 7.3% of them seen just once; the ten biggest clones take up about 27%. At least ten counts were recorded for this clonotype. This clonotype was obtained from a man aged 18 to 29 who received the YFV17D yellow fever vaccine. The gene calls are TRBV29-1 and TRBJ2-1; 8 bases match TRBD2. The specimen comprised CD8+ T cells sorted from PBMCs, sampled more than 8 days after the first yellow fever vaccination. CDR3 coding DNA: TGCAGCACTCGGGCGGGGGGTCAGTTGGATGAGCAGTTCTTC. As protein: CSTRAGGQLDEQFF.